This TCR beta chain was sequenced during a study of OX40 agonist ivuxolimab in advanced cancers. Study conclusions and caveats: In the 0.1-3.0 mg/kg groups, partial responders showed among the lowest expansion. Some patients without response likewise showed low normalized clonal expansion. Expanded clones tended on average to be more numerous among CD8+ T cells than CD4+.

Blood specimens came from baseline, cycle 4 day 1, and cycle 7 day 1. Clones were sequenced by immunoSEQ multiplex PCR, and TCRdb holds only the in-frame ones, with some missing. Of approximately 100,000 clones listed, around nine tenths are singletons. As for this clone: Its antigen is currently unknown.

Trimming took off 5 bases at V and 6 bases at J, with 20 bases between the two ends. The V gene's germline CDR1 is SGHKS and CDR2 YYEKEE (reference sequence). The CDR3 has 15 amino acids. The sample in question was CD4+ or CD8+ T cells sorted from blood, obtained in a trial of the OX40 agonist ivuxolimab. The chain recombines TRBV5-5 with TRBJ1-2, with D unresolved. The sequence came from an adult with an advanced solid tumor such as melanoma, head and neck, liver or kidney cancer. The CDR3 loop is CASRKSRTNYDGYTF. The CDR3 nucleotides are TGTGCCAGCAGAAAATCCCGGACGAACTACGATGGCTACACCTTC.